Listed here are 5 T cell receptor beta chains from one sample, sequenced in a study of spatial heterogeneity in lung cancer. The study, taken as a whole, reports: Counts that tracked tumor mutation counts were those of expanded intratumoral alpha and beta TCRs.

TCRdb reanalysed the 5' RACE reads using MiXCR and keeps one entry per CDR3 protein. Found here are 7,000 or so distinct CDR3 sequences, about 10% of them singletons; the top ten hold over 9.5%. Time point: sample taken at primary tumor resection. These receptors lack a known antigen. Material: lung tumor tissue, obtained at surgery. The receptors were sampled from a female donor with early-stage non-small cell lung cancer.

The chain recombines TRBV7-8 with TRBJ2-6; D unclear. The V gene's germline CDR1 is SGHVS and CDR2 FQNEAQ. This CDR3 comprises 17 residues. V was cut by 5 bases and J by 1 base, with 15 bases left in between. CDR3: CASSRREGKSGANVLTF. In DNA form, the CDR3 reads TGTGCCAGCAGCCGTCGTGAAGGAAAGTCTGGGGCCAACGTCCTGACTTTC.

The genes are TRBV2 and TRBJ2-5; D ambiguous. Per the germline V gene, CDR1 is SNHLY and CDR2 is FYNNEI. The V end was cut by 8 bases, the J end by 2 bases, with 12 bases between. The CDR3 covers 13 residues. CDR3 amino acids: CASCNGPQETQYF. The DNA for the CDR3 is TGTGCCAGCTGCAACGGGCCGCAAGAGACCCAGTACTTC.

The table lists this clonotype with a few counts. This chain joins TRBV30 and TRBJ1-1; D not resolved. There are 14 residues in the CDR3. The V and J ends lost 4 bases and 6 bases respectively, with 18 bases between them. Germline CDR1 reads GTSNPN; CDR2 reads SVGIG (reference sequence). The CDR3 sequence: CAWTPGPFSAEAFF. In DNA, the CDR3 is TGTGCCTGGACCCCTGGACCCTTCAGCGCTGAAGCTTTCTTT.

The chain is built from TRBV10-3 and TRBJ1-2, with no clear D. Trimming stripped 6 bases from V and 8 bases from J, with 25 bases between. Germline loops: CDR1 ENHRY, CDR2 SYGVKD. The CDR3 extends over 16 amino acids. The CDR3 DNA is TGTGCCATCAGGGGCCCCTCCGGGAGTCAGATCGGCGGCTACACCTTC. Its translation is CAIRGPSGSQIGGYTF.

This clonotype was observed a handful of times. The rearrangement links TRBV6-5 to TRBJ2-7; D not certain. Trimming removed 4 bases at V and 3 bases at J, with 4 bases between. This CDR3 has 11 residues. Germline V gene data show CDR1 as MNHEY and CDR2 as SVGAGI. The DNA for the CDR3 is TGTGCCAGCAGTTTCAGCTACGAGCAGTACTTC. It encodes CASSFSYEQYF.